These 27 T cell receptor beta chains came from one sample sequenced in a study of T cells after yellow fever vaccination. TCRdb reprocessed the 5' RACE reads with MiXCR, giving one entry per CDR3 protein. The sample records about 350,000 distinct CDR3 sequences, approximately 8% being singletons. Sequenced here: PBMCs, sampled approximately 47 days after the first yellow fever vaccination. The receptors stem from a man aged 18-30 years who received the YFV17D yellow fever vaccine.

The V and J genes are TRBV29-1 and TRBJ2-5, with D possibly being TRBD1 or TRBD2 (5 bases each). Germline CDR1 is SQVTM and CDR2 is ANQGSEA. This CDR3 has 12 residues. Trimming cost V 8 bases and J 5 bases, with 15 bases left between them. The CDR3 nucleotides are TGCAGCCATGGGGGTGGACTGGAGACCCAGTACTTC. Translating gives CSHGGGLETQYF.

The rearrangement uses TRBV28 and TRBJ2-5, with 8 bases identical to TRBD2. The CDR3 sequence is 14 residues long. Germline values: CDR1 MDHEN, CDR2 SYDVKM. With V trimmed by 6 bases and J by 2 bases, 5 bases remained unmatched. CDR3 in DNA: TGTGCCAGCAGAGAGCGGGGGTGGCAAGAGACCCAGTACTTC. This sequence encodes CASRERGWQETQYF.

This chain connects TRBV6-1 to TRBJ2-1, with D perhaps TRBD1 or TRBD2 (7 bases each). Trimming cost V 6 bases and J 2 bases, with 14 bases left between them. Germline V CDR1 and CDR2: MNHNS, SASEGT. The CDR3 consists of 15 residues. This CDR3 reads CASSRGDSAYNEQFF. Written as DNA, the CDR3 is TGTGCCAGCAGCCGGGGGGACAGCGCCTACAATGAGCAGTTCTTC.

DNA of the CDR3: TGCGCCAGCAGCCCCACGGGGTTCCCAGATACGCAGTATTTT. The encoded protein is CASSPTGFPDTQYF. The chain links TRBV5-1 to TRBJ2-3, with TRBD2 as a possible D gene (5 bases). The CDR3 totals 14 residues. The germline CDR1 and CDR2 sequences are SGHRS and YFSETQ. The V end lost 4 bases, the J end lost 4 bases, and 13 bases lay between the germline ends.

V usage is TRBV29-1 and J usage is TRBJ1-1; 7 nucleotides align to TRBD1. Trimming removed 6 bases from V and 2 bases from J; junction bases left unmatched: 6. In germline, CDR1 is SQVTM, CDR2 ANQGSEA. The CDR3 length is 13 residues. The CDR3 DNA is TGCAGCGTCCCGACAGGGAGAAACACTGAAGCTTTCTTT. Its protein product is CSVPTGRNTEAFF.

This clonotype was seen a few times. The chain has TRBV28 and TRBJ1-2; a possible D gene is TRBD1 (5 bases). There are 12 residues in the CDR3. Looked up from germline, CDR1 is MDHEN and CDR2 is SYDVKM. V shed 5 bases and J shed 4 bases, with 8 bases lying between them. CDR3 sequence (DNA): TGTGCCAGCAGTGGGACGGTCTATGGCTACACCTTC. This gives the protein CASSGTVYGYTF.

This clonotype has a handful of counts. The chain carries TRBV3-1 and TRBJ1-5; D is undetermined. Germline CDR1 and CDR2: LGHDT and YNNKEL (reference sequence). The CDR3 is 15 residues long. Trimming cost V 3 bases and J 1 base, with 10 bases left between them. Here the CDR3 DNA reads TGTGCCAGCAGCCATGGCAGTACAAGCAATCAGCCCCAGCATTTT. This sequence encodes CASSHGSTSNQPQHF.

The V gene is TRBV27, the J gene TRBJ2-3; 12 nucleotides agree with TRBD2. CDR3 length: 17 residues. J lost 1 base, V lost 0 bases, and 2 bases had no gene match. CDR1 is MNHEY and CDR2 is SMNVEV in the germline V gene (reference sequence). In DNA, the CDR3 is TGTGCCAGCAGTTTATCACGGACTAGCGGGGGCACAGATACGCAGTATTTT. Amino acids: CASSLSRTSGGTDTQYF.

This clonotype was found a few times. V and J are TRBV5-6 and TRBJ2-5; TRBD2 might be the D (7 bases). The germline V gene encodes CDR1 SGHDT and CDR2 YYEEEE. The germline V and J ends were trimmed by 3 bases and 4 bases, with 13 bases remaining between them. This CDR3 is 14 amino acids long. CDR3 residues: CASSSLRGGETQYF. CDR3 bases: TGTGCCAGCAGCTCTCTGAGGGGGGGAGAGACCCAGTACTTC.

This clonotype showed up just a few times. The V and J genes are TRBV28 and TRBJ2-7; 11 nucleotides agree with TRBD2. Germline CDR1 MDHEN, CDR2 SYDVKM. The CDR3 loop spans 15 amino acids. The trim removed 7 bases at V and 0 bases at J, leaving 5 bases unmatched. CDR3 in DNA: TGTGCCAGCACTAGCGGGGGGTCGTCCTCCTACGAGCAGTACGTC. Translated: CASTSGGSSSYEQYV.

V usage is TRBV6-2 or TRBV6-3 and J usage is TRBJ2-5, with 10 bases matching TRBD1. The germline V gene encodes CDR1 MNHEY and CDR2 SVGEGT. Germline trimming cut 6 bases from V and 2 bases from J; bases unmatched to any gene: 9. This CDR3 has 16 residues. CDR3 in amino acids: CASSSGTGAVQETQYF. The CDR3 DNA follows: TGTGCCAGCAGCTCCGGGACAGGGGCTGTACAAGAGACCCAGTACTTC.

The J gene is TRBJ2-1, the V gene TRBV20-1; 15 nucleotides agree with TRBD2. The V and J ends lost 6 bases and 1 base, in that order; junction bases with no gene match: 13. This CDR3 comprises 19 residues. Germline lookup yields CDR1 DFQATT and CDR2 SNEGSKA (reference sequence). In nucleotides, the CDR3 is TGCAGTGCCGGAACCCCAGGACTAGCGGGGGGGACGTCCTACAATGAGCAGTTCTTC. The encoded protein is CSAGTPGLAGGTSYNEQFF.

A few counts support this clonotype. The rearrangement uses TRBV29-1 and TRBJ2-3; tentatively, D is TRBD1 or TRBD2 (5 bases each). V lost 7 bases, J lost 6 bases, and 14 bases lay in between. The CDR3 spans 12 residues. Germline V lookup: CDR1 SQVTM, CDR2 ANQGSEA. DNA of the CDR3: TGCAGCGCGGGGACCCAGGCGGATACGCAGTATTTT. Protein product: CSAGTQADTQYF.

This clonotype has more than one count but fewer than ten. The rearrangement links TRBV5-4 to TRBJ2-5, with D possibly being TRBD2 (5 bases). This CDR3 has 13 residues. Trimming cost V 4 bases and J 5 bases, with 12 bases left between them. Germline assignment: CDR1 SGHNT and CDR2 YYREEE (reference sequence). This chain's CDR3 is CASSPPRTETQYF. The CDR3 coding sequence is TGTGCCAGCAGCCCTCCCCGGACTGAGACCCAGTACTTC.

This clonotype occurred a few times. CDR3 in amino acids: CTSSQEGAARAKFSYEQYV. The CDR3 nucleotides are TGCACCAGCAGCCAAGAGGGAGCCGCAAGGGCCAAATTCTCCTACGAGCAGTACGTC. The J gene is TRBJ2-7, the V gene TRBV1; the table's D call, TRBD2, was not checked against the DNA. TRBV1 is labeled a pseudogene. The length of the CDR3 is 19 residues.

The rearrangement uses TRBV11-2 and TRBJ1-6; 8 positions match TRBD1. J was trimmed by 9 bases and V by 5 bases; bases with no gene match: 9. The CDR3 runs to 15 residues. Germline values: CDR1 SGHAT, CDR2 FQNNGV. CDR3 in DNA: TGTGCCAGCAGCACCTATGGGACAGGCTTTTCACCCCTCCACTTT. Translated: CASSTYGTGFSPLHF.

V usage is TRBV29-1 and J usage is TRBJ2-7; TRBD1 or TRBD2 may be the D gene (5 bases each). V gave up 4 bases and J gave up 0 bases, with 10 bases separating them. This CDR3 is 13 amino acids long. Germline CDR1 and CDR2: SQVTM and ANQGSEA. Here the CDR3 DNA reads TGCAGCGTTGGAGAGGGACCCTCCTACGAGCAGTACTTC. Translating it yields CSVGEGPSYEQYF.

The CDR3 sequence is CASSKEGAYEQYV. CDR3 DNA sequence: TGTGCCAGCAGCAAAGAGGGGGCTTACGAGCAGTACGTC. The chain couples TRBV21-1 to TRBJ2-7; TRBD1 reflects the table's D call only, with no check against the DNA. TRBV21-1 is marked as a pseudogene. The CDR3 has 13 residues.

The gene calls are TRBV6-1 and TRBJ2-5, with TRBD2 matching over 8 bases. Germline V CDR1 and CDR2: MNHNS, SASEGT. The CDR3 consists of 15 residues. Unmatched junction bases numbered 11, after V lost 8 bases and J lost 3 bases. CDR3 nucleotides: TGTGCCAGCGGATTAGTCTCAGCGGGGGAAGAGACCCAGTACTTC. This encodes CASGLVSAGEETQYF.

This clonotype has more than one count but fewer than ten. The rearrangement joins TRBV5-5 to TRBJ2-5, with D perhaps TRBD2 (6 bases). Per germline, CDR1 SGHKS and CDR2 YYEKEE (reference sequence). The CDR3 spans 14 residues. Trimming pared 4 bases from V and 2 bases from J, leaving 12 bases between. The CDR3 DNA follows: TGTGCCAGCAGCCCACGGGGGATACAAGAGACCCAGTACTTC. Translation gives CASSPRGIQETQYF.

This clonotype has more than one count but fewer than ten. V and J are TRBV27 and TRBJ2-7; tentatively, D is TRBD1 or TRBD2 (5 bases each). Per germline, CDR1 MNHEY and CDR2 SMNVEV (reference sequence). CDR3 length equals 14 residues. Trimming stripped 2 bases from V and 3 bases from J, with 11 bases between. CDR3 in DNA: TGTGCCAGCAGTTTAGGCCAGGGAGTCTACGAGCAGTACTTC. This codes for CASSLGQGVYEQYF.

The chain uses TRBV7-3 and TRBJ2-1; 9 bases agree with TRBD2. The CDR3 contains 15 residues. With V trimmed by 5 bases and J by 1 base, 3 bases remained unmatched. Germline CDR1 reads SGHTA; CDR2 reads FQGTGA. The CDR3 reads CASSPSGESYNEQFF. The CDR3 DNA reads TGTGCCAGCAGCCCTAGCGGGGAGTCCTACAATGAGCAGTTCTTC.

V and J are TRBV7-9 and TRBJ2-2; unclear D gene. Trimming removed 1 base at V and 6 bases at J, with 6 bases between. Germline loops: CDR1 SEHNR, CDR2 FQNEAQ (reference sequence). This CDR3 contains 13 residues. DNA for the CDR3: TGTGCCAGCAGCTTAGAATGGGCCGGGGAGCTGTTTTTT. Protein: CASSLEWAGELFF.

This clonotype was seen a handful of times. The gene calls are TRBV5-5 and TRBJ2-2; no clear D. V gave up 4 bases and J gave up 3 bases, with 10 bases separating them. There are 14 residues in the CDR3. Germline V gene lookup returns CDR1 SGHKS and CDR2 YYEKEE (reference sequence). CDR3: CASSTRTDTGELFF. The CDR3 DNA follows: TGTGCCAGCAGCACCAGGACGGACACCGGGGAGCTGTTTTTT.

This clonotype was picked up a small number of times. The chain joins TRBV12-3 or TRBV12-4 to TRBJ2-7; weak D call: TRBD2 (5 bases). Deletions cut 5 bases from V and 3 bases from J, with 8 bases between. The CDR3 sequence is 12 residues long. The CDR3 protein is CASSTDYYEQYF. Written as DNA, the CDR3 is TGTGCCAGCAGTACAGACTACTACGAGCAGTACTTC.

About this clonotype itself: With a much larger clone just one base away, this may be a read error. The V and J genes are TRBV12-3 or TRBV12-4 and TRBJ2-3; D is unresolved. Trimming took 3 bases from V and 5 from J, leaving 9 bases between them. This CDR3 is built from 13 residues. CDR3 bases: TGTGCCAGCAGTTTCCCTCCCGGAGATACGCAGTATTTT. This sequence encodes CASSFPPGDTQYF.

This clonotype was picked up a small number of times. The rearrangement uses TRBV7-8 and TRBJ2-5; tentatively, D is TRBD2 (6 bases). The germline V gene encodes CDR1 SGHVS and CDR2 FQNEAQ. V was cut by 5 bases and J by 2 bases, with 12 bases left in between. The CDR3 totals 14 residues. CDR3: CASSHRTNQETQYF. DNA of the CDR3: TGTGCCAGCAGCCATCGGACTAATCAAGAGACCCAGTACTTC.